This T cell receptor beta chain derives from a study of cytomegalovirus exposure and HLA in healthy donors. Study results and caveats: Productive rates of about 87% or about 30% were seen for most TCR beta V segments in an earlier analysis. Further analysis, carried out later, found HLA-associated TCR beta chains more clonally expanded than equally common other chains. Reported performance of the classifier showed diagnosis of cytomegalovirus status with high specificity and sensitivity.

The PCR had 60 Vbeta and 13 Jbeta primers. Repertoires were generated with immunoSEQ multiplex PCR, while TCRdb's copy carries only in-frame clones and drops some. Of about 160,000 clones listed, under 75% are singletons. Germline-derived CDR1 and CDR2 are SGHNT and YENEEA. The CDR3 sequence is 14 residues long. The V end was cut by 3 bases, the J end by 0 bases, with 8 bases between. To note about this clone: Its matching antigen is unknown.

This chain joins TRBV11-3 and TRBJ1-1, with D unclear. Material: PBMCs. The clonotype comes from a man aged 40-49 years in good health and CMV-seropositive. The CDR3 sequence: CASSLGSMNTEAFF. The CDR3, as DNA: TGTGCCAGCAGCTTGGGCAGCATGAACACTGAAGCTTTCTTT.